This TCR beta chain was identified in a study of CD8 T cells in Susac syndrome. Healthy donors served as age- and sex-matched controls. Reverse transcription of roughly 0.5 to 1 ug RNA was carried out with random hexamers. Across 54 Vbeta and 13 Jbeta, immunoSEQ multiplex PCR amplified TCR beta CDR3. Via MiXCR, TCRdb re-called the immunoSEQ multiplex PCR reads, giving one row per CDR3 protein. The profile shows about 210,000 distinct CDR3 sequences, roughly 92% of them singletons. Sequencing was done on a sample of CD4+ T cells from PBMCs. This receptor was taken from a human donor in good health.

The CDR3 here is CASSQGEGWGTDTQYF. The CDR3 bases are TGCGCCAGCAGCCAAGGGGAGGGATGGGGCACAGATACGCAGTATTTT. The V gene is TRBV4-1, the J gene TRBJ2-3, with TRBD2 matching 7 bases. CDR1 is MGHRA, CDR2 YSYEKL, per germline. The CDR3 is 16 amino acids. V dropped 1 base and J dropped 1; count of bases not matched to a gene: 5.